The 7 T cell receptor beta chains below were found in one sample sequenced in a study of shared clonotypes between healthy human individuals. Only in-frame clones appear in the TCRdb table, and some are missing; sequencing was by immunoSEQ multiplex PCR. The sample has 2 million to 2.5 million clones, roughly 95% seen once. CD45RO negativity and positive selection for CCR7 defined naive CD8 cells, a population that excluded terminally differentiated effector memory CD45RA+ cells. Sequencing was done on a sample of naive CD8+ T cells sorted from blood. These receptors all stem from a young man in good health.

The V call is TRBV19, the J call TRBJ2-7, with TRBD1 matching 8 bases. J gave up 5 bases and V 6 bases, and 12 bases lay outside the gene matches. The CDR3 loop spans 15 amino acids. Germline-derived CDR1 and CDR2 are LNHDA and SQIVND (reference sequence). CDR3 bases: TGTGCCAGTAGCCTCGGACAGGGTGGAGCCGACGAGCAGTACTTC. It codes for CASSLGQGGADEQYF.

The chain joins TRBV7-9 to TRBJ2-7; D remains ambiguous. Trimming shortened V by 3 bases and J by 6 bases, and 9 bases separated the two germline ends. Germline V gene lookup returns CDR1 SEHNR and CDR2 FQNEAQ (reference sequence). The CDR3 consists of 12 residues. CDR3 nucleotide sequence: TGTGCCAGCAGCTTCCCTAAGGGCGAGCAGTACTTC. As protein: CASSFPKGEQYF.

J is TRBJ2-5 and V is TRBV27; 8 positions agree with TRBD1. Trimming removed 4 bases from V and 5 bases from J; junction bases left unmatched: 12. Germline V gene data show CDR1 as MNHEY and CDR2 as SMNVEV (reference sequence). This CDR3 has 16 residues. The CDR3 nucleotides read TGTGCCAGCAGTTCCTCCCGCGCAGGGGGCTGGGAGACCCAGTACTTC. Amino acid sequence: CASSSSRAGGWETQYF.

Details on this clone: Other DNA sequences in the same sample also yield this CDR3. V gene TRBV7-9 combines with J gene TRBJ2-7; 12 bases fit TRBD1. Germline trimming cut 3 bases from V and 4 bases from J; bases unmatched to any gene: 4. Germline CDR1 and CDR2: SEHNR and FQNEAQ (reference sequence). The CDR3 consists of 15 residues. CDR3 sequence: CASSLGQGARYEQYF. CDR3 nucleotides: TGTGCCAGCAGCTTGGGACAGGGGGCGCGGTACGAGCAGTACTTC.

The chain couples TRBV7-8 to TRBJ2-5; no clear D gene. V gave up 0 bases and J gave up 4 bases, with 6 bases separating them. Germline CDR1 reads SGHVS; CDR2 reads FQNEAQ. The CDR3 contains 13 residues. For the CDR3, the DNA is TGTGCCAGCAGCTTAGCAGGGCTAGAGACCCAGTACTTC. Translated: CASSLAGLETQYF.

V is TRBV10-1 and J is TRBJ2-1; 12 bases align to TRBD2. The CDR3 sequence is 16 residues long. The ends lost 2 bases at V and 8 bases at J; junction bases unmatched: 7. Germline values: CDR1 WNHNN, CDR2 SYGVQD (reference sequence). CDR3 region: CASSEGRLAGGHEQFF. DNA for the CDR3: TGCGCCAGCAGTGAGGGGAGGCTAGCGGGGGGGCATGAGCAGTTCTTC.

The rearrangement joins TRBV11-2 to TRBJ2-7; possible D gene TRBD2, 6 bases. V lost 7 bases, J lost 3 bases, and 16 bases lay in between. This CDR3 region has 14 residues. CDR1 and CDR2 (germline): SGHAT, FQNNGV. DNA of the CDR3: TGTGCCAGCATGCCCCGGGAGAACTTCTACGAGCAGTACTTC. Translation gives CASMPRENFYEQYF.